This T cell receptor (beta chain) was sequenced for a study of identical twins (TCRdb year 2016). About the full investigation: To test whether fetal clonotypes persist, this study deep-sequenced TCR alpha and beta repertoires from monozygotic twins, from unrelated adults of various ages, and from cord blood. To rule out contamination, the twin experiments were replicated at different times with different library preparation protocols. Study-wide conclusions, independent of this receptor: Because the same donors could not be followed over many years, conclusions were based on cross-sectional statistical analysis. In monozygotic twins, recombination models systematically underestimated out-of-frame TCR alpha sharing, but the models matched the sharing seen between unrelated individuals. Compared with coincidental sharing between unrelated individuals, an excess of low generation-probability sequences was observed among out-of-frame TCR alpha sequences shared between twins. Invariant T cells such as MAIT and iNKT could partly confound zero-insertion analyses, although diverse VJ usage argued against such confounding for most clonotypes. Abundant cord blood beta clonotypes carried fewer insertions; young adult naive repertoires showed a weaker similar trend, while memory repertoires showed none. Excess twin sharing in beta out-of-frame sequences was weaker because fewer shared sequences lowered the signal-to-noise ratio.

The CDR3 sequence holds 14 residues, the cysteine and phenylalanine included. The entry retains the CDR3 DNA only, 42 bases that are in frame from base 1. V loses 3 bases, J loses 0 bases, and the germline ends lie 8 bases apart. According to the germline V gene, CDR1 reads SQVTM and CDR2 reads ANQGSEA. This clonotype has a count of ten or more. Its specific antigen is unknown. No base qualities exist here, and no much larger clone lies one base off it. Every donor was a healthy Caucasian. Three pairs of female monozygotic twins, all aged 18 to 29 years, were included in the twin cohort. Peripheral blood mononuclear cells were used as the source from which RNA for TCR libraries was isolated. The method was 5' RACE. Sequencing was carried out with an Illumina HiSeq 2000. A universal primer binding site was added through template switching, and the final cDNA carried a unique molecular identifier so that TCR cDNA molecules could be counted accurately. First-strand cDNA for TCR alpha and beta chains was synthesized from specific primers in the conserved constant-segment region. To control for contamination, each cDNA library was double barcoded with a SMART-Mk sample barcode plus Illumina barcodes. Two successive PCR steps introduced TruSeq adapter sequences along with Illumina sample barcodes. Sequencing of the TCR alpha and beta cDNA libraries was done on the Illumina HiSeq platform using custom primers. Processing in the source paper ran as follows. Raw reads were processed with MiGEC to extract unique molecular identifiers, and MiXCR was used to determine CDR3 positions. For each individual, recombination models were inferred using an EM algorithm with the repgenHMM and IGoR tools. The analysis of shared clonotypes was done with the tcR package in R, with sharing normalized by the product of cloneset sizes. To study raw recombination without the effects of thymic and clonal selection, out-of-frame nonproductive sequences were analyzed. The public reads were reanalyzed by TCRdb: fastp trimming at Q25, MiXCR alignment, in-frame beta chains only. Merged by CDR3 protein, the rows form single entries marked with the most common genes and DNA. TCRdb, rather than the study authors, made the V and J calls. For this sample there are some 630,000 distinct CDR3 sequences; just over 7% appear just once. The top ten clones comprise roughly 1.6% of the sample.

The same data also contributed to another study, on yellow fever vaccine responses in identical twins. The other study reports the following: The T cell response to vaccination in identical twins was reported by the authors to appear partly convergent and partly personalized. In the study, vaccine-responding T cell clones were precisely tracked in identical twins.

The V and J segments used are TRBV29-1 and TRBJ2-2, with a tentative D gene TRBD2 over 6 matching bases. The receptor was isolated from a woman younger than 35 in good health. The sample taken for sequencing was PBMCs. The CDR3 sequence is CSVEAGTNTGELFF. The DNA sequence is as follows: TGCAGCGTTGAGGCGGGGACGAACACCGGGGAGCTGTTTTTT.